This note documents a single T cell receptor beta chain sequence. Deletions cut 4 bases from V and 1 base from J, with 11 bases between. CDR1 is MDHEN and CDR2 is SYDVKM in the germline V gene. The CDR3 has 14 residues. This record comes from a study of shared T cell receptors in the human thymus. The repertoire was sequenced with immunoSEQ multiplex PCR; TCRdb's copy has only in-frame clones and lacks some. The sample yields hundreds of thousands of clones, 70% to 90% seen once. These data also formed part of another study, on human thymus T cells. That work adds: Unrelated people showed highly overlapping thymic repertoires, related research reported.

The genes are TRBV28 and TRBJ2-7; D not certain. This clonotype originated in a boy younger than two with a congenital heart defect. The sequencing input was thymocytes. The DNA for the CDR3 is TGTGCCAGCAGTTATCTGGCAAATTCCTACGAGCAGTACTTC. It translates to CASSYLANSYEQYF. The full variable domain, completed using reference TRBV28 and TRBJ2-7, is DVKVTQSSRYLVKRTGEKVFLECVQDMDHENMFWYRQDPGLGLRLIYFSYDVKMKEKGDIPEGYSVSREKKERFSLILESASTNQTSMYLCASSYLANSYEQYFGPGTRLTVT.